The rows below give T cell receptor beta chains drawn from one sample of a study of monozygotic twins with inflammatory bowel disease. One entry per CDR3 protein, without DNA, is what TCRdb gives after re-calling the 5' RACE reads. In all, the sample yields fewer than 550,000 distinct CDR3 sequences. Input material: blood. The receptors were gathered from a human donor with ulcerative colitis or Crohn's disease, or a healthy co-twin of an affected twin (not recorded which). Each CDR3 is given with its conserved first and last residue.

v_gene	j_gene	CDR3aa
TRBV11-2	TRBJ2-3	CASSLVGLTTDTQYF
TRBV5-1	TRBJ2-3	CASSLGLRRGKADTQYF
TRBV6-1	TRBJ2-1	CASNVAGVPWSYNEQFF
TRBV28	TRBJ2-3	CAISQAGGYFTDTQYF
TRBV30	TRBJ1-1	CAWSEGRGDEAFF
TRBV28	TRBJ2-3	CASNRGDFFGADTQYF
TRBV12-3/TRBV12-4	TRBJ2-7	CASSLGSIKDEQYF
TRBV10-3	TRBJ2-1	CAISAGQLSSYNEQFF
TRBV5-1	TRBJ2-2	CASSFGQGNSGELFF
TRBV20-1	TRBJ2-7	CSASQTIAGEQYF
TRBV6-5	TRBJ1-4	CASSYAATANEKLFF
TRBV4-2	TRBJ2-1	CASSQDPDSGRPRDNEQFF
TRBV4-3	TRBJ1-1	CASSQDLGTAMNTEAFF
TRBV5-6	TRBJ2-2	CASRKGEYTGELFF
TRBV6-5	TRBJ2-7	CASSFPGQGRNEQYF
TRBV9	TRBJ1-4	CASSVAGKDWEKLFF
TRBV11-2	TRBJ2-5	CASSPGTGLGVTQYF
TRBV7-2	TRBJ2-1	CASSSPRIAGGFSEQFF
TRBV5-1	TRBJ2-2	CASSLEAITYTGELFF
TRBV11-2	TRBJ2-3	CASSSTTSFPQYF
TRBV30	TRBJ1-2	CAWEVGEALTHGYTF
TRBV5-5	TRBJ2-5	CASSLAGAGGETQYF
TRBV6-4	TRBJ1-2	CANPRANYGYTF
TRBV5-1	TRBJ2-7	CASSLDPGLADEQYF
TRBV19	TRBJ2-2	CASRTGQTNTGELFF
TRBV2	TRBJ2-6	CASGQDLSSGANVLTF
TRBV7-9	TRBJ2-1	CASSSGTSGGDEQFF
TRBV20-1	TRBJ2-7	CSATPVSYEQYF
TRBV30	TRBJ2-7	CAWTGGSYEQYF
TRBV7-9	TRBJ2-5	CASSTDRGPETQYF
TRBV6-6	TRBJ2-3	CASSYGGLIDTQYF
TRBV20-1	TRBJ2-7	CSATQGRSYEQYF
TRBV11-2	TRBJ2-3	CASSLGTGLSF
TRBV5-1	TRBJ2-3	CASSVGPTDTQYF
TRBV20-1	TRBJ1-2	CSARIGGYGYTF
TRBV5-1	TRBJ2-6	CASSLAVGANVLTF
TRBV27	TRBJ2-7	CASSRTSGSHEQYF